Below, 29 T cell receptor beta chains from the same sample are listed, as sequenced in a study of cytomegalovirus exposure and HLA in healthy donors. The PCR made use of 60 Vbeta and 13 Jbeta primers. The data were produced by immunoSEQ multiplex PCR, yet TCRdb's version contains in-frame clones alone and is incomplete. This sample has 95,000 to 100,000 clones, with 76% found just once. Sequences were obtained from PBMCs. Receptors originate from a man in his forties in good health and CMV-seronegative.

V usage is TRBV2 and J usage is TRBJ1-4; D is undetermined. The V and J ends lost 4 bases and 0 bases respectively, with 12 bases between them. The CDR3 runs 16 residues. The germline gives CDR1 SNHLY, CDR2 FYNNEI. The CDR3 reads CASSGGRVATNEKLFF. CDR3 DNA: TGTGCCAGCAGTGGTGGTCGGGTTGCAACTAATGAAAAACTGTTTTTT.

J is TRBJ2-2 and V is TRBV27; TRBD2 matches 11 bases. The CDR3 extends over 16 amino acids. Per the germline V gene, CDR1 is MNHEY and CDR2 is SMNVEV (reference sequence). Losses at the gene ends were 6 bases for V and 2 bases for J; bases not matched to a gene: 5. The CDR3 DNA reads TGTGCCAGCAGCCCGGGACTAGCGGTTAACACCGGGGAGCTGTTTTTT. It codes for CASSPGLAVNTGELFF.

The chain carries TRBV30 and TRBJ1-1; D is unclear. Trimming removed 5 bases at V and 11 bases at J, with 15 bases between. The V gene's germline CDR1 is GTSNPN and CDR2 SVGIG (reference sequence). The CDR3 consists of 11 residues. The CDR3 DNA follows: TGTGCCTGGGGTGGGTTCCCGGGGGCTTTCTTT. The encoded protein is CAWGGFPGAFF.

This clone was counted a single time. The junction and the germline gene differ at one end; a read error may be behind it. The chain recombines TRBV7-9 with TRBJ2-2; the D gene is possibly TRBD1 (6 bases). The CDR3 has 13 residues. Germline values: CDR1 SEHNR, CDR2 FQNEAQ (reference sequence). Here the CDR3 reads CSSSTTGTGELFF. In DNA form, the CDR3 reads TGTTCCAGCAGCACCACAGGGACCGGGGAGCTGTTTTTT. Combining the CDR3 with reference TRBV7-9 and TRBJ2-2 gives the whole variable domain DTGVSQNPRHKITKRGQNVTFRCDPISEHNRLYWYRQTLGQGPEFLTYFQNEAQLEKSRLLSDRFSAERPKGSFSTLEIQRTEQGDSAMYLCSSSTTGTGELFFGEGSRLTVL.

The chain uses TRBV7-7 and TRBJ2-1, with TRBD2 matching 10 bases. V lost 1 base, J lost 4 bases, and 1 base stayed unmatched. The CDR3 is 15 amino acids. Germline assignment: CDR1 SSHAT and CDR2 FNYEAQ (reference sequence). The CDR3 region is CASSLELAGYNEQFF. CDR3 DNA sequence: TGTGCCAGCAGCTTAGAACTAGCGGGGTACAATGAGCAGTTCTTC.

This chain joins TRBV5-8 and TRBJ2-1, with D possibly being TRBD2 (6 bases). The CDR3 is 15 amino acids. V lost 4 bases and J 3 bases, leaving 14 bases between the germline ends. Per germline, CDR1 SGHTS and CDR2 YDEGEE. The CDR3 is CASSRGKGNYNEQFF. The CDR3 nucleotides read TGTGCCAGCAGCCGCGGGAAGGGGAACTACAATGAGCAGTTCTTC. The full variable domain, rest sourced from reference TRBV5-8 and TRBJ2-1, is EAGVTQSPTHLIKTRGQQATLRCSPISGHTSVYWYQQALGLGLQFLLWYDEGEERNRGNFPPRFSGRQFPNYSSELNVNALELEDSALYLCASSRGKGNYNEQFFGPGTRLTVL.

Comments on this clone: Relative to the germline gene, one junction end is altered; a read error may explain this. The rearrangement joins TRBV7-9 to TRBJ1-5; 7 nucleotides match TRBD1. CDR3 length: 13 residues. Germline assignment: CDR1 SEHNR and CDR2 FQNEAQ (reference sequence). The CDR3 DNA is TGTTCCAGCAGCCCAACCAGGGGGCAGCCCCAGCATTTT. Translation gives CSSSPTRGQPQHF.

The chain carries TRBV28 and TRBJ1-2, with 7 bases that match TRBD1. CDR1 MDHEN and CDR2 SYDVKM come from the germline V gene. Germline trimming cut 6 bases from V and 4 bases from J; bases unmatched to any gene: 11. The CDR3 is 15 residues long. DNA of the CDR3: TGTGCCAGCAGCCAGGGGGAAATTACCTTCTATGGCTACACCTTC. Its protein product is CASSQGEITFYGYTF.

This clone was observed a single time. The V gene is TRBV5-1, the J gene TRBJ2-3; no clear D. V was pared by 4 bases and J by 6 bases, with 12 bases between. Germline loops: CDR1 SGHRS, CDR2 YFSETQ. The CDR3 totals 13 residues. The CDR3, as DNA: TGCGCCAGCAGCCCCGGAGATCGGGATACGCAGTATTTT. It specifies CASSPGDRDTQYF.

The chain employs TRBV7-3 and TRBJ2-3; D may be TRBD2 (6 bases). The germline CDR1 and CDR2 sequences are SGHTA and FQGTGA. The CDR3 totals 14 residues. Trimming cost V 2 bases and J 2 bases, with 8 bases left between them. CDR3 sequence: CASSLGGDTDTQYF. The CDR3 DNA follows: TGTGCCAGCAGCTTAGGAGGGGACACAGATACGCAGTATTTT.

This clone was seen more than once but under ten times. This chain uses TRBV10-2 with TRBJ1-2; weak D call: TRBD1 (5 bases). CDR1 is WSHSY, CDR2 SAAADI, per germline. This CDR3 has 18 amino acids. V was cut by 1 base and J by 4 bases, with 22 bases left in between. This CDR3 is CASSEFGSGSYESYGYTF. The CDR3 nucleotides read TGCGCCAGCAGTGAGTTTGGGTCAGGGTCCTATGAATCCTATGGCTACACCTTC.

This chain links TRBV19 with TRBJ1-1, with D possibly matching TRBD1 (5 bases). Germline CDR1 is LNHDA and CDR2 is SQIVND (reference sequence). Trimming took off 7 bases at V and 0 bases at J, with 9 bases between the two ends. CDR3 length: 13 amino acids. Here the CDR3 reads CASNKGMNTEAFF. Written as DNA, the CDR3 is TGTGCCAGTAACAAGGGGATGAACACTGAAGCTTTCTTT. Using reference TRBV19 and TRBJ1-1 for the parts outside the CDR3, the full variable domain is DGGITQSPKYLFRKEGQNVTLSCEQNLNHDAMYWYRQDPGQGLRLIYYSQIVNDFQKGDIAEGYSVSREKKESFPLTVTSAQKNPTAFYLCASNKGMNTEAFFGQGTRLTVV.

The genes are TRBV30 and TRBJ1-2; 11 bases map to TRBD1. The germline gives CDR1 GTSNPN, CDR2 SVGIG (reference sequence). The CDR3 spans 12 residues. The junction had 0 bases not matched to a gene; V was cut back by 5 bases and J by 4 bases. The CDR3 region is CAWGQGAYGYTF. In nucleotides, the CDR3 is TGTGCCTGGGGACAGGGGGCCTATGGCTACACCTTC.

CDR3 bases: TGCGCCAGCAGGGCCGGGACAGGGGAGTACGAGCAGTACGTC. Translation gives CASRAGTGEYEQYV. The V gene is TRBV5-1, the J gene TRBJ2-7, with 10 bases aligning to TRBD1. This CDR3 has 14 amino acids. The V and J ends lost 5 bases and 4 bases, in that order; junction bases with no gene match: 6. Germline V gene sequence: CDR1 SGHRS, CDR2 YFSETQ.

The rearrangement links TRBV21-1 to TRBJ1-1; TRBD1 is taken as the D call from the table, unchecked against the DNA. TRBV21-1 is a pseudogene. The CDR3 totals 15 residues. The CDR3 spells CASSKVSGSNTEAFF. In DNA form, the CDR3 reads TGTGCCAGCAGCAAAGTTTCAGGGTCGAACACTGAAGCTTTCTTT.

The V call is TRBV27, the J call TRBJ1-2; a possible D gene is TRBD1 (5 bases). The CDR3 totals 13 residues. Germline CDR1 reads MNHEY; CDR2 reads SMNVEV (reference sequence). V was trimmed by 0 bases and J by 7 bases, leaving 9 bases between them. Here the CDR3 reads CASSLSAGIGYTF. The CDR3 DNA follows: TGTGCCAGCAGTTTATCAGCAGGGATTGGCTACACCTTC.

This chain joins TRBV28 and TRBJ2-7; D might be TRBD1 (6 bases). With 3 bases removed from V and 9 bases from J, the gap between germline ends came to 18 bases. This CDR3 region has 14 residues. Per germline, CDR1 MDHEN and CDR2 SYDVKM. CDR3 DNA: TGTGCCAGCAGTTTGGTACAGGGTGCTCTTGGGCAGTACGTC. It yields the protein CASSLVQGALGQYV.

This chain joins TRBV18 and TRBJ1-1; maybe TRBD1 (6 bases). V lost 3 bases and J lost 2, with 13 bases in between. In germline, CDR1 is KGHSH, CDR2 LQKENI. The CDR3 extends over 15 amino acids. Here the CDR3 reads CASSPGQSLNTEAFF. The CDR3 DNA reads as TGTGCCAGCTCACCCGGACAGTCCCTCAACACTGAAGCTTTCTTT.

The chain couples TRBV19 to TRBJ2-7, with D perhaps TRBD1 (6 bases). Germline assignment: CDR1 LNHDA and CDR2 SQIVND (reference sequence). This CDR3 has 15 amino acids. V was clipped by 4 bases and J by 1 base, with 14 bases between them. CDR3 coding DNA: TGTGCCAGTAGTACTTTCGCGACAGGTTCCTACGAGCAGTACTTC. Protein: CASSTFATGSYEQYF.

To note about this clone: One junction end disagrees with the germline gene, perhaps due to a read error. The chain has TRBV7-9 and TRBJ1-1, with D unresolved. Germline V CDR1 and CDR2: SEHNR, FQNEAQ (reference sequence). This CDR3 spans 13 amino acids. DNA for the CDR3: TGTTCCAGCAGCCTAAGTTCTATCGCTGAAGCTTTCTTT. It codes for CSSSLSSIAEAFF.

As for this clone: Sequence at one end of the junction differs from germline and may be a read error. This chain's CDR3 is CASSPAGIAKTIQYF. DNA for the CDR3: TGTGCCAGCAGTCCCGCGGGAATAGCCAAAACCATTCAGTACTTC. This chain connects TRBV25-1 to TRBJ2-4, with D perhaps matching TRBD2 (6 bases). There are 15 residues in the CDR3. Germline assignment: CDR1 MGHDK and CDR2 SYGVNS.

This clone was recorded only once. The chain carries TRBV7-9 and TRBJ2-3, with 9 positions matching TRBD1. Per the germline V gene, CDR1 is SEHNR and CDR2 is FQNEAQ (reference sequence). V was pared by 3 bases and J by 4 bases, with 2 bases of the junction left unmatched. The length of the CDR3 is 14 residues. CDR3 sequence reads: CASSLTGGADTQYF. The CDR3 DNA sequence: TGTGCCAGCAGCTTGACAGGGGGAGCAGATACGCAGTATTTT.

V and J are TRBV19 and TRBJ2-3; 9 nucleotides match TRBD2. The germline V gene has CDR1 LNHDA and CDR2 SQIVND (reference sequence). The CDR3 is 14 amino acids. With V trimmed by 6 bases and J by 3 bases, 4 bases remained unmatched. Here the CDR3 reads CASRVAGDTDTQYF. The CDR3 DNA is TGTGCCAGTAGGGTAGCGGGGGATACAGATACGCAGTATTTT.

On this clone itself: Compared with germline, one end of the junction differs, possibly owing to a read error. CDR3 amino acids: CSSSHEAADSYNEQFF. For the CDR3, the DNA is TGTTCCAGCAGCCACGAGGCAGCTGACTCCTACAATGAGCAGTTCTTC. The chain links TRBV7-9 to TRBJ2-1; the D is unclear. The germline V gene has CDR1 SEHNR and CDR2 FQNEAQ (reference sequence). This CDR3 contains 16 residues.

The V gene is TRBV27, the J gene TRBJ2-2; D perhaps matches TRBD2 (5 bases). CDR1 is MNHEY and CDR2 is SMNVEV in the germline V gene (reference sequence). Trimming removed 10 bases at V and 1 base at J, with 16 bases between. CDR3 length equals 15 residues. CDR3 bases: TGTGCCACCCTGTCCGGGAAAAGGAACACCGGGGAGCTGTTTTTT. Its translation is CATLSGKRNTGELFF.

The gene calls are TRBV19 and TRBJ1-5, with 8 bases aligning to TRBD1. V dropped 4 bases and J dropped 5; count of bases not matched to a gene: 4. Germline assignment: CDR1 LNHDA and CDR2 SQIVND (reference sequence). This CDR3 is built from 14 residues. The CDR3 is CASSTGQGHQPQHF. In DNA, the CDR3 is TGTGCCAGTAGTACCGGACAGGGTCATCAGCCCCAGCATTTT.

This chain links TRBV4-2 with TRBJ1-6; D not certain. The CDR3 runs to 14 residues. With 1 base removed from V and 6 bases from J, the gap between germline ends came to 7 bases. Germline values: CDR1 LGHNA, CDR2 YNFKEQ. CDR3: CASSQVSSNSPLHF. The CDR3 coding sequence is TGTGCCAGCAGCCAAGTTTCGAGTAATTCACCCCTCCACTTT.

This clone was seen a handful of times. The V call is TRBV6-6, the J call TRBJ1-4; D is undetermined. This CDR3 spans 12 amino acids. V was clipped by 7 bases and J by 3 bases, with 6 bases between them. Looked up from germline, CDR1 is MNHNY and CDR2 is SVGAGI (reference sequence). The chain's CDR3 is CASTNPNEKLFF. The CDR3 DNA is TGTGCCAGCACTAACCCTAATGAAAAACTGTTTTTT.

V usage is TRBV6-6 and J usage is TRBJ1-6; D is possibly TRBD1 (5 bases). The germline V gene has CDR1 MNHNY and CDR2 SVGAGI (reference sequence). The CDR3 covers 13 residues. V lost 8 bases, J lost 6 bases, and 11 bases lay in between. Written as DNA, the CDR3 is TGTGCCAGCTGGTCAGGGCCTAATTCACCCCTCCACTTT. It yields the protein CASWSGPNSPLHF.